Included here is one T cell receptor (beta chain) sequence, with context. Its target is unknown. CDR3 length: 11 amino acids. Germline loops: CDR1 MDHEN, CDR2 SYDVKM. The V end lost 8 bases, the J end lost 6 bases, and 10 bases lay between the germline ends. The data derive from a study of cytomegalovirus exposure and HLA in healthy donors. General study points: Most TCR sequences proved rare, with some public TCRs found in many donors. Presence/absence analyses treated sequencing depth as roughly uniform across donors.

This PCR relied on a set of 60 Vbeta primers and 13 Jbeta primers. Authors' data handling: Roughly 11 million of the roughly 80 million unique TCR beta chains counted in a later analysis were shared. Sequencing used immunoSEQ multiplex PCR; TCRdb keeps in-frame clones, though not all of them. Clonal size and the V and J genes are those of that table, whereas D and trimming came from the DNA. The sample consists of 65,000 to 95,000 clones, around 80% of them appearing once. Material for sequencing was PBMCs. This sequence was found in a male donor in good health and CMV-seropositive. The V and J genes are TRBV28 and TRBJ1-1; D unclear. The CDR3 protein is CASSRAAEAFF. CDR3 DNA sequence: TGTGCCAGCTCCCGCGCGGCTGAAGCTTTCTTT.